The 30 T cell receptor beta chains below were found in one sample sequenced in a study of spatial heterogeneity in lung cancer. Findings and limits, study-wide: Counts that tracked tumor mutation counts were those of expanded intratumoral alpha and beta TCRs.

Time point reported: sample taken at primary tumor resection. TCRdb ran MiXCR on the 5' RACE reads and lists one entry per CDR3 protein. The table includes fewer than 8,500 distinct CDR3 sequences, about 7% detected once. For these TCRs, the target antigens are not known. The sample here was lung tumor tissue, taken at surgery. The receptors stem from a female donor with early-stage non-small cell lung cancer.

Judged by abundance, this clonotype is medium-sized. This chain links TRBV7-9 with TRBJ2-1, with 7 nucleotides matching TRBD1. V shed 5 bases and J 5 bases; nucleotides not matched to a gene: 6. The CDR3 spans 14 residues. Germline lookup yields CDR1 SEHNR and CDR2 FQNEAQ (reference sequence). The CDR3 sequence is CASSKQGIDNEQFF. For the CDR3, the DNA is TGTGCCAGCAGCAAACAGGGGATAGACAATGAGCAGTTCTTC.

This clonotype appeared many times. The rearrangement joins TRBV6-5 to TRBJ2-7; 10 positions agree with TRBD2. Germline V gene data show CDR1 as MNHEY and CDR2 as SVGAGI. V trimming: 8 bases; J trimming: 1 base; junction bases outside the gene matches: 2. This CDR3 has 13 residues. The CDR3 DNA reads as TGTGCCAGCGGACTAGCGGCTTCCTACGAGCAGTACTTC. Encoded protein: CASGLAASYEQYF.

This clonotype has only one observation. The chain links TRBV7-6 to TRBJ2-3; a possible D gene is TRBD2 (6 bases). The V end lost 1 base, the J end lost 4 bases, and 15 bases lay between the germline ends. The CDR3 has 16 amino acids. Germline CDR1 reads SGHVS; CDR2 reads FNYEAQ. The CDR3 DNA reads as TGTGCCAGCAGCTTAGGTCGACTAGGAGGGTCAGATACGCAGTATTTT. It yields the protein CASSLGRLGGSDTQYF.

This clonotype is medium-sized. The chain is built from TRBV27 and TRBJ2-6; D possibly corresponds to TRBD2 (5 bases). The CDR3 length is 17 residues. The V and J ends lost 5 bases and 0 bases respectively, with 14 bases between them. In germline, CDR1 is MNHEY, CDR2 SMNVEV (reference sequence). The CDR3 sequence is CASSGTSSASGANVLTF. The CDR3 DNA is TGTGCCAGCAGTGGAACTAGTTCCGCCTCTGGGGCCAACGTCCTGACTTTC.

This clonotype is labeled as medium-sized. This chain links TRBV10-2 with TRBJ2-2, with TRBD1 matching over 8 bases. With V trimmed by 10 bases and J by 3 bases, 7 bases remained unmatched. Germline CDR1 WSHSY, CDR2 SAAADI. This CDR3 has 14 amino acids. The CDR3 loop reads CATSSGGDTGELFF. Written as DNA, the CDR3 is TGCGCCACCAGCTCAGGGGGCGACACCGGGGAGCTGTTTTTT.

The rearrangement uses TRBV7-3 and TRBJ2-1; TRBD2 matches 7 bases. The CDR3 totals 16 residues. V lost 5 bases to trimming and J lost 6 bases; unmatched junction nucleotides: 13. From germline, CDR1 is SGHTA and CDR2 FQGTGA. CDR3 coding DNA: TGTGCCAGCAGCCCCACGGGGGGACTGCCCCCCAATGAGCAGTTCTTC. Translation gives CASSPTGGLPPNEQFF. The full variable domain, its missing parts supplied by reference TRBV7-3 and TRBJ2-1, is GAGVSQTPSNKVTEKGKYVELRCDPISGHTALYWYRQSLGQGPEFLIYFQGTGAADDSGLPNDRFFAVRPEGSVSTLKIQRTERGDSAVYLCASSPTGGLPPNEQFFGPGTRLTVL.

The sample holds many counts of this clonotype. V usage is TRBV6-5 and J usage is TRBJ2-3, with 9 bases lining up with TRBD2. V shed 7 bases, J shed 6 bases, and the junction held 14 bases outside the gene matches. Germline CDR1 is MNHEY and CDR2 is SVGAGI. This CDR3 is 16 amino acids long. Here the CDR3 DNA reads TGTGCCAGCACCCAATACCTGGGCGGGAGGGCCGATACGCAGTATTTT. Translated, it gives CASTQYLGGRADTQYF.

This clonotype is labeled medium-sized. CDR3 bases: TGTGCCTGGAGTCCAGCCCCGATCTGGGGGCAGTTCTTC. Translating gives CAWSPAPIWGQFF. The chain uses TRBV30 and TRBJ2-1; D gene unclear. This CDR3 is 13 amino acids long. Germline V gene lookup returns CDR1 GTSNPN and CDR2 SVGIG (reference sequence). V lost 2 bases and J lost 12, with 17 bases in between.

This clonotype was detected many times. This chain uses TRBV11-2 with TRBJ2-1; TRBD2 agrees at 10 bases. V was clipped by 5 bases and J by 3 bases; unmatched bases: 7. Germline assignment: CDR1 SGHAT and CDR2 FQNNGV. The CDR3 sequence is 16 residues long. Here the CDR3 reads CASSPIAGGFYNEQFF. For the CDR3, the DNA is TGTGCCAGCAGCCCCATAGCGGGAGGTTTCTACAATGAGCAGTTCTTC.

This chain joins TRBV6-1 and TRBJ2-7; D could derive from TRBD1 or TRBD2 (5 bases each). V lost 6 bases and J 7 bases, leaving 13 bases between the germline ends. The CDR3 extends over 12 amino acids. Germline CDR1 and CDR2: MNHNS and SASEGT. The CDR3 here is CASRPQGGEQYF. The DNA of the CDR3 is TGTGCCAGCAGGCCCCAGGGCGGGGAGCAGTACTTC.

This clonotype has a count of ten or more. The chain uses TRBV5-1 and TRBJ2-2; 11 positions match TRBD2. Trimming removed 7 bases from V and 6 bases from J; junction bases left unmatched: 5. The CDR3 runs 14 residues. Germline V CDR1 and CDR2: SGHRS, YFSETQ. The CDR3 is CASRTSGSSGELFF. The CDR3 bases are TGCGCCAGCCGGACTAGCGGGTCGTCCGGGGAGCTGTTTTTT.

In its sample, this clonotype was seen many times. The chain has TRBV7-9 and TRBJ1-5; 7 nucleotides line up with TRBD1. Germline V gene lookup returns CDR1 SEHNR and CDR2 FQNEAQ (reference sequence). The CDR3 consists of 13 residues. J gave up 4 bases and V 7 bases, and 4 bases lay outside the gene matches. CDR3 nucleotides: TGTGCCAGCACGAAGACAGGGAATCAGCCCCAGCATTTT. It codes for CASTKTGNQPQHF.

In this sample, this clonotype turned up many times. The CDR3 here is CASSPWTSGSNEQFF. CDR3 sequence (DNA): TGTGCCAGCAGTCCGTGGACTAGCGGGAGCAATGAGCAGTTCTTC. The chain recombines TRBV27 with TRBJ2-1; 13 bases line up with TRBD2. V lost 5 bases and J lost 6; bases outside the gene matches: 4. CDR1 and CDR2 (germline): MNHEY, SMNVEV (reference sequence). This CDR3 has 15 residues.

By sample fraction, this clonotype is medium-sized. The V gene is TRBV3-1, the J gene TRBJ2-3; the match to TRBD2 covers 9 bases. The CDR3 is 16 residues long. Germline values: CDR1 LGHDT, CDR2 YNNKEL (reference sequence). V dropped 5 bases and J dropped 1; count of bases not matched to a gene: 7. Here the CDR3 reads CASSSRTSDRTDTQYF. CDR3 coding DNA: TGTGCCAGCAGCAGCCGGACTAGCGACCGCACAGATACGCAGTATTTT.

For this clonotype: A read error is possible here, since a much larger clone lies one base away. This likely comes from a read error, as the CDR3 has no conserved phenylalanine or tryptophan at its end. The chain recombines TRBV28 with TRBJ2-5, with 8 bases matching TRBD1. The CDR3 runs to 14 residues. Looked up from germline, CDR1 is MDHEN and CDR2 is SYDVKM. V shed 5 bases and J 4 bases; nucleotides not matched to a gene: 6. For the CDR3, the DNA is TGTGCCAGCAGTGACCAGGGGGCACTAGAGACCCAGTACTTA. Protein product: CASSDQGALETQYL.

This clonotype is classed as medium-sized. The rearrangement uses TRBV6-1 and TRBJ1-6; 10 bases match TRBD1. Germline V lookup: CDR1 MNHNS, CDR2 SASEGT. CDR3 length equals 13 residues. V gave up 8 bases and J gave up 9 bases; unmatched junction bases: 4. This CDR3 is CASGTGERSPLHF. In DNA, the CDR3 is TGTGCCAGCGGGACAGGGGAGCGTTCACCCCTCCACTTT.

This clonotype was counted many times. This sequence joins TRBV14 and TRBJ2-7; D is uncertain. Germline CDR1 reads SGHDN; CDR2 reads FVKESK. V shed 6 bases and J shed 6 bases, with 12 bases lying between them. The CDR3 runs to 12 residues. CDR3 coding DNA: TGTGCCAGCAGAGACTTCGGCGGCGAGCAGTACTTC. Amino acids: CASRDFGGEQYF.

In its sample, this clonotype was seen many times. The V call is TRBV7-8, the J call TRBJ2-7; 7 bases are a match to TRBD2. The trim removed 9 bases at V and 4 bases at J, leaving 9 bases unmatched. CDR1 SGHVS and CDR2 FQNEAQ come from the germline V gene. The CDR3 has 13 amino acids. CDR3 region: CASKGRERYEQYF. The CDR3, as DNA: TGTGCCAGTAAGGGGAGGGAACGTTACGAGCAGTACTTC.

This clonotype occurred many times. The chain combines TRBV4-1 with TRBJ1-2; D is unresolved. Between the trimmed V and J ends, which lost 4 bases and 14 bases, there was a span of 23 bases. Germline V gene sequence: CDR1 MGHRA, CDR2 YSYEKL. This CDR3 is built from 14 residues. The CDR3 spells CASSPPGGPPDGTF. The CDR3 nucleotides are TGCGCCAGCAGCCCCCCGGGAGGCCCCCCCGATGGTACCTTC.

CDR3 region: CASSQGLAGGNEQFF. DNA of the CDR3: TGTGCCAGCAGCCAAGGACTAGCGGGAGGTAATGAGCAGTTCTTC. This chain uses TRBV7-2 with TRBJ2-1; 14 bases are shared with TRBD2. This CDR3 contains 15 residues. Germline V gene sequence: CDR1 SGHTA, CDR2 FQGNSA. V shed 5 bases, J shed 7 bases, and the junction held 4 bases outside the gene matches. The variable domain in full, with the rest retrieved from reference TRBV7-2 and TRBJ2-1, is GAGVSQSPSNKVTEKGKDVELRCDPISGHTALYWYRQSLGQGLEFLIYFQGNSAPDKSGLPSDRFSAERTGGSVSTLTIQRTQQEDSAVYLCASSQGLAGGNEQFFGPGTRLTVL.

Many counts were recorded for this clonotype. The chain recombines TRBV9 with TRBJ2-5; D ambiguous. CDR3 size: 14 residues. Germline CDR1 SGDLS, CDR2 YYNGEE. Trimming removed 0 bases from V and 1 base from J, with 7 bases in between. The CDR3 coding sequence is TGTGCCAGCAGCGTAGGAGCTACCCAAGAGACCCAGTACTTC. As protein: CASSVGATQETQYF.

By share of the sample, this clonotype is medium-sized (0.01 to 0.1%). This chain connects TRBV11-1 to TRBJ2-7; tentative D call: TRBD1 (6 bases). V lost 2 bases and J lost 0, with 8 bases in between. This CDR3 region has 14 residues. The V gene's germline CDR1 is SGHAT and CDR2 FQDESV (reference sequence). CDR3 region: CASSLTGSSYEQYF. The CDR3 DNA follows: TGTGCCAGCAGCTTAACAGGGAGCTCCTACGAGCAGTACTTC. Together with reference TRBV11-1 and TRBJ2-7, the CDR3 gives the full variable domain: EAEVAQSPRYKITEKSQAVAFWCDPISGHATLYWYRQILGQGPELLVQFQDESVVDDSQLPKDRFSAERLKGVDSTLKIQPAELGDSAMYLCASSLTGSSYEQYFGPGTRLTVT.

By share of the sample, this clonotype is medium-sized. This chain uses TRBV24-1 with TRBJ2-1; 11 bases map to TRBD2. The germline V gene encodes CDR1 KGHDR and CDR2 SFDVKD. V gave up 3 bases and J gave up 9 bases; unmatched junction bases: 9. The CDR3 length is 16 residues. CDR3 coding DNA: TGTGCCACCAGTGATGCGTCTAGCGGGAGGACCGCTGAGCAGTTCTTC. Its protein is CATSDASSGRTAEQFF.

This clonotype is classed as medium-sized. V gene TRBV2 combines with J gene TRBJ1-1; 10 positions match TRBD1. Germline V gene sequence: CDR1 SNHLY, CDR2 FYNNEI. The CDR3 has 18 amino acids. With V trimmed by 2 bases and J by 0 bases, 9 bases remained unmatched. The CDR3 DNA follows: TGTGCCAGCAGTGAACCGACAGGGGGCGCGTATATGAACACTGAAGCTTTCTTT. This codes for CASSEPTGGAYMNTEAFF.

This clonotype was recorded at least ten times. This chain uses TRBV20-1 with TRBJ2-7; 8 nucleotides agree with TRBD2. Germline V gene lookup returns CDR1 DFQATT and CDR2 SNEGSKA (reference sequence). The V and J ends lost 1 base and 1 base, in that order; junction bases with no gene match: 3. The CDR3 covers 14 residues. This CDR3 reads CSARAGGGSYEQYF. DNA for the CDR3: TGCAGTGCTAGAGCCGGGGGGGGATCCTACGAGCAGTACTTC.

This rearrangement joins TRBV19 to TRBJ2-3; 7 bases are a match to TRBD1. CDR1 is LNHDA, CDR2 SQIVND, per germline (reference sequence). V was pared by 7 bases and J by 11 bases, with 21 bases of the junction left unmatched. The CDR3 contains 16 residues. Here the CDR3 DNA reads TGTGCCAGTACCAACGATCCACGACAGGGCATGGTAGGGCAGTATTTT. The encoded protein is CASTNDPRQGMVGQYF.

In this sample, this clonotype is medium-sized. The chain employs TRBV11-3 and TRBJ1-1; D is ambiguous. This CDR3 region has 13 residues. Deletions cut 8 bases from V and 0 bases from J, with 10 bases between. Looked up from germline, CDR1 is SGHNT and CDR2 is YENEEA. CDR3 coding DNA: TGTGCCAGCTGGGGAGGAATGAACACTGAAGCTTTCTTT. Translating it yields CASWGGMNTEAFF. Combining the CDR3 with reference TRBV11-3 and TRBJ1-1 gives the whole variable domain EAGVVQSPRYKIIEKKQPVAFWCNPISGHNTLYWYLQNLGQGPELLIRYENEEAVDDSQLPKDRFSAERLKGVDSTLKIQPAELGDSAVYLCASWGGMNTEAFFGQGTRLTVV.

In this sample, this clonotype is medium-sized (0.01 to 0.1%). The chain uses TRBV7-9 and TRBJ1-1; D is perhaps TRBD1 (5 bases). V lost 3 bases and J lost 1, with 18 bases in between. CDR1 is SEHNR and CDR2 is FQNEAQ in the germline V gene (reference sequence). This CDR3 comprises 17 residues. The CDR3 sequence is CASSFSGSPGRNTEAFF. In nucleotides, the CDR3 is TGTGCCAGCAGCTTTTCAGGGTCCCCCGGGAGGAACACTGAAGCTTTCTTT.

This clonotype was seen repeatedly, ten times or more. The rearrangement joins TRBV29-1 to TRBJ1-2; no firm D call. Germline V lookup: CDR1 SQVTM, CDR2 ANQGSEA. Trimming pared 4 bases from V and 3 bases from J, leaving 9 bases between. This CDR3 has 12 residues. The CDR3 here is CSVARTDYGYTF. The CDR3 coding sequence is TGCAGCGTTGCTCGGACGGACTATGGCTACACCTTC.

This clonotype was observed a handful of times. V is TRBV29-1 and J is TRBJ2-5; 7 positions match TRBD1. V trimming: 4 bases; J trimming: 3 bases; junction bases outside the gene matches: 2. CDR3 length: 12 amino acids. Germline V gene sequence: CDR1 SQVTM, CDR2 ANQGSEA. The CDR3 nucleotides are TGCAGCGTTGGACAGGGCGAAGAGACCCAGTACTTC. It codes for CSVGQGEETQYF.